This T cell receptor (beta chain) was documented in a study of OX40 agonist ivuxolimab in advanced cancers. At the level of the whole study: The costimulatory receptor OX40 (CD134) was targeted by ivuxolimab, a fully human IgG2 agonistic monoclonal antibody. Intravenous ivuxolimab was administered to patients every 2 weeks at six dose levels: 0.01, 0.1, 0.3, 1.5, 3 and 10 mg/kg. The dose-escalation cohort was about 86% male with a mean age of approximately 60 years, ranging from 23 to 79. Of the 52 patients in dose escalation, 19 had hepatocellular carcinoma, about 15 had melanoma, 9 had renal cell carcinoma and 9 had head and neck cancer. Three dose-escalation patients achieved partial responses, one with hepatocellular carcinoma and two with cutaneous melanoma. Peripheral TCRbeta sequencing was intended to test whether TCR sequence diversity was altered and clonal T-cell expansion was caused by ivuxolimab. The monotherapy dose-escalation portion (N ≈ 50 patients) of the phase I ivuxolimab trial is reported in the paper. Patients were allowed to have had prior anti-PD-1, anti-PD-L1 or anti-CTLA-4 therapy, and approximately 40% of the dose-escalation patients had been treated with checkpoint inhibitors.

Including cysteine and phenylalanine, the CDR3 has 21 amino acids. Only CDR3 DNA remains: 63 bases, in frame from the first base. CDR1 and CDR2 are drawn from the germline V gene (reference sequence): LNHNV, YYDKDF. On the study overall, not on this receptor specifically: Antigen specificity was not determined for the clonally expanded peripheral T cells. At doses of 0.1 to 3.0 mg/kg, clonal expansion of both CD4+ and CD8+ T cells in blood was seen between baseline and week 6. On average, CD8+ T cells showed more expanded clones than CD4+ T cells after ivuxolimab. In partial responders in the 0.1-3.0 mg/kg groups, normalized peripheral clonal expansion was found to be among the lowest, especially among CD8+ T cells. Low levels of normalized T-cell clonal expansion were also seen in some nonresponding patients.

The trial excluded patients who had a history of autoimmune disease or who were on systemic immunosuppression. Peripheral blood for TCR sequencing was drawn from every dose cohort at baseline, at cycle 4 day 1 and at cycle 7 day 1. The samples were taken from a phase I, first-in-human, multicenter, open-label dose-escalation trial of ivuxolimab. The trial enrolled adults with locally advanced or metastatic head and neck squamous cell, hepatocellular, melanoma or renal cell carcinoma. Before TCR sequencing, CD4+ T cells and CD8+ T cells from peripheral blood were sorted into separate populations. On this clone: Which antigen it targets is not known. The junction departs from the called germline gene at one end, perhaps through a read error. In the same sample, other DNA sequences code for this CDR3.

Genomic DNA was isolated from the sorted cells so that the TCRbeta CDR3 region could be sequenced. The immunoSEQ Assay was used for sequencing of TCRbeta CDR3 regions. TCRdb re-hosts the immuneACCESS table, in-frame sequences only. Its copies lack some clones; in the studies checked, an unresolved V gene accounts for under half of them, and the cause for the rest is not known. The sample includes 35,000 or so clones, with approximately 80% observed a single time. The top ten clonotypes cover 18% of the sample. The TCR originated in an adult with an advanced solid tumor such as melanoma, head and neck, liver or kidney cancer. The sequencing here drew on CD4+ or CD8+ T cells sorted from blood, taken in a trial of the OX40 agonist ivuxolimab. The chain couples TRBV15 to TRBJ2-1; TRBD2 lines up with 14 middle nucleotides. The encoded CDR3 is CATSRGGATSGRAVVPNEQFF. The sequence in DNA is TGCGCCACCAGCAGAGGGGGCGCGACTAGCGGGAGGGCCGTCGTTCCCAATGAGCAGTTCTTC.